This T cell receptor beta chain is drawn from a study of PD-L1 blockade in urothelial cancer. Method: immunoSEQ multiplex PCR; TCRdb's copy keeps in-frame clones and lacks some. The table shows about 100,000 clones, with approximately 85% occurring only once. V was clipped by 4 bases and J by 0 bases; unmatched bases: 3. Germline values: CDR1 MNHEY, CDR2 SMNVEV (reference sequence). This CDR3 is built from 15 residues. The V and J genes are TRBV27 and TRBJ2-3, with TRBD1 matching over 8 bases. The receptor comes from a man aged 50 to 59 with urothelial cancer. This sample comprised PBMCs, obtained around atezolizumab (anti-PD-L1) treatment. The CDR3 spells CASSYRTGSTDTQYF. The CDR3 region has the DNA TGTGCCAGCAGTTACAGGACAGGGAGCACAGATACGCAGTATTTT.